A single sample gave rise to the 20 T cell receptor beta chains below, sequenced in a study of shared clonotypes between healthy human individuals. Only in-frame clones appear in the TCRdb table, and some are missing; sequencing was by immunoSEQ multiplex PCR. Here the sample spans fewer than 3 million clones, about nine tenths being singletons. Sequencing was performed on naive CD4+ T cells from PBMCs. Subset of the sample: CD45RA+ positively selected. These receptors were collected from a man between 18 and 29 years old in good health. Some clones in this sample may be carry-over from other donors' samples.

V gene TRBV6-5 combines with J gene TRBJ2-5; D not certain. The V gene lost 5 bases and the J gene lost 4 bases, with 11 bases spanning the gap. This CDR3 region has 13 residues. Germline-derived CDR1 and CDR2 are MNHEY and SVGAGI. CDR3 residues: CASSNRPRETQYF. The CDR3 DNA reads as TGTGCCAGCAGTAATAGACCTCGAGAGACCCAGTACTTC.

CDR3 sequence: CASSPRNRGRTEAFF. In nucleotides, the CDR3 is TGTGCCAGCAGTCCGAGGAACAGGGGGCGTACTGAAGCTTTCTTT. This sequence joins TRBV28 and TRBJ1-1; 9 nucleotides agree with TRBD1. This CDR3 is built from 15 residues. With 5 bases clipped from V and 5 bases from J, the junction kept 9 bases outside the gene matches. Germline CDR1 reads MDHEN; CDR2 reads SYDVKM.

The V call is TRBV4-1, the J call TRBJ2-7; 10 nucleotides match TRBD2. After removal of 5 bases from V and 4 bases from J, the junction contained 14 bases not matched to a gene. CDR3 size: 17 residues. Germline assignment: CDR1 MGHRA and CDR2 YSYEKL. For the CDR3, the DNA is TGCGCCAGCAGCTCCCGACCTACCCCTAGCGGGAGTTACGAGCAGTACTTC. Residues: CASSSRPTPSGSYEQYF.

The rearrangement joins TRBV4-2 to TRBJ1-3; D not certain. The CDR3 covers 16 residues. Deletions cut 4 bases from V and 2 bases from J, with 15 bases between. Germline loops: CDR1 LGHNA, CDR2 YNFKEQ. The CDR3 coding sequence is TGTGCCAGCAGCCCCCCCATGGGTGGGGCTGGAAACACCATATATTTT. Protein sequence: CASSPPMGGAGNTIYF.

In the case of this clone: In the same sample, other DNA sequences code for this CDR3. This sequence joins TRBV9 and TRBJ2-1; no clear D gene. CDR3 length: 12 amino acids. Germline CDR1 and CDR2: SGDLS and YYNGEE. The V end was cut by 3 bases, the J end by 0 bases, with 1 base between. CDR3 loop: CASSASYNEQFF. CDR3 nucleotides: TGTGCCAGCAGCGCCTCCTACAATGAGCAGTTCTTC.

The chain couples TRBV15 to TRBJ2-1; D call uncertain. Germline CDR1 reads LNHNV; CDR2 reads YYDKDF (reference sequence). V shed 1 base and J shed 7 bases, with 14 bases lying between them. This CDR3 is built from 15 residues. Here the CDR3 DNA reads TGTGCCACCAGCAGAGGAAATGCGGTTTGGAATGAGCAGTTCTTC. Protein: CATSRGNAVWNEQFF.

The gene calls are TRBV5-4 and TRBJ1-1; D is uncertain. CDR1 and CDR2 (germline): SGHNT, YYREEE (reference sequence). The V end was cut by 2 bases, the J end by 1 base, with 6 bases between. This CDR3 is 13 amino acids long. The CDR3 DNA follows: TGTGCCAGCAGCTTCGGGCGGAACACTGAAGCTTTCTTT. Translation: CASSFGRNTEAFF. Full variable domain (remainder filled in from reference TRBV5-4 and TRBJ1-1): ETGVTQSPTHLIKTRGQQVTLRCSSQSGHNTVSWYQQALGQGPQFIFQYYREEENGRGNFPPRFSGLQFPNYSSELNVNALELDDSALYLCASSFGRNTEAFFGQGTRLTVV.

The gene calls are TRBV5-4 and TRBJ2-1, with a weak D call TRBD2 (6 bases). V was pared by 6 bases and J by 3 bases, with 13 bases between. CDR3 length: 14 residues. Germline V gives CDR1 SGHNT, CDR2 YYREEE (reference sequence). CDR3 sequence (DNA): TGTGCCAGCATGCGGATAGCGGACTACAATGAGCAGTTCTTC. Its protein product is CASMRIADYNEQFF. The full variable domain, with the rest looked up from reference TRBV5-4 and TRBJ2-1, is ETGVTQSPTHLIKTRGQQVTLRCSSQSGHNTVSWYQQALGQGPQFIFQYYREEENGRGNFPPRFSGLQFPNYSSELNVNALELDDSALYLCASMRIADYNEQFFGPGTRLTVL.

V usage is TRBV6-5 and J usage is TRBJ1-5, with D perhaps matching TRBD1 (5 bases). Germline V gene sequence: CDR1 MNHEY, CDR2 SVGAGI. Trimming took 5 bases from V and 3 from J, leaving 11 bases between them. The CDR3 length is 14 residues. This CDR3 reads CASSPGSYNQPQHF. CDR3 DNA sequence: TGTGCCAGCAGTCCAGGGTCCTACAATCAGCCCCAGCATTTT.

This chain joins TRBV2 and TRBJ2-1, with D possibly being TRBD1 (6 bases). This CDR3 has 11 amino acids. V was pared by 5 bases and J by 12 bases, with 11 bases between. From germline, CDR1 is SNHLY and CDR2 FYNNEI. The CDR3 sequence is CASSSTGLQFF. In DNA, the CDR3 is TGTGCCAGCAGTTCCACAGGGTTGCAGTTCTTC.

The chain combines TRBV5-1 with TRBJ2-1; D unclear. CDR3 length: 14 residues. The germline V and J ends were trimmed by 6 bases and 5 bases, with 15 bases remaining between them. Germline V lookup: CDR1 SGHRS, CDR2 YFSETQ. The CDR3 region has the DNA TGCGCCAGCACCGAGGCTCCCCCAAACAATGAGCAGTTCTTC. It yields the protein CASTEAPPNNEQFF.

Remarks on this clone: The same CDR3 also results from other DNA sequences found in this sample. The genes are TRBV6-5 and TRBJ1-1; D unresolved. Germline V gene lookup returns CDR1 MNHEY and CDR2 SVGAGI. The CDR3 extends over 13 amino acids. V was shortened by 6 bases and J by 5 bases, with 13 bases between the two germline ends. In DNA, the CDR3 is TGTGCCAGCAGCCCCCACGGTGGGACTGAAGCTTTCTTT. Translating gives CASSPHGGTEAFF.

The V and J genes are TRBV19 and TRBJ2-2; 9 bases line up with TRBD1. The germline V gene has CDR1 LNHDA and CDR2 SQIVND (reference sequence). V lost 7 bases and J lost 5; bases outside the gene matches: 5. CDR3 length: 14 residues. CDR3 coding DNA: TGTGCCAGTAAGATGGACAGGGGAACCGGGGAGCTGTTTTTT. It translates to CASKMDRGTGELFF.

The rearrangement uses TRBV19 and TRBJ2-7, with D perhaps given as TRBD1 or TRBD2 (5 bases each). In germline, CDR1 is LNHDA, CDR2 SQIVND (reference sequence). The CDR3 consists of 16 residues. Trimming removed 3 bases from V and 2 bases from J, with 17 bases in between. DNA of the CDR3: TGTGCCAGTAGTATTGGGTATACGGGGCTTCCCTACGAGCAGTACTTC. It translates to CASSIGYTGLPYEQYF.

The genes are TRBV28 and TRBJ2-2, with D possibly TRBD2 on 6 matching bases. This CDR3 has 16 amino acids. The germline V and J ends were trimmed by 5 bases and 1 base, with 14 bases remaining between them. Germline CDR1 reads MDHEN; CDR2 reads SYDVKM. In DNA, the CDR3 is TGTGCCAGCAGTACCGCCGGGACTCAGAACACCGGGGAGCTGTTTTTT. Residues: CASSTAGTQNTGELFF.

The rearrangement uses TRBV18 and TRBJ1-2; D is unclear. The CDR3 sequence is 14 residues long. In germline, CDR1 is KGHSH, CDR2 LQKENI. The V end lost 0 bases, the J end lost 7 bases, and 12 bases lay between the germline ends. CDR3 coding DNA: TGTGCCAGCTCACCACCGTCAGGACTGGGTGGCTACACCTTC. Translating gives CASSPPSGLGGYTF.

The chain uses TRBV4-3 and TRBJ2-3; 15 bases map to TRBD2. Trimming took 3 bases from V and 9 from J; bases not matched to a gene: 7. This CDR3 has 16 residues. Germline assignment: CDR1 LGHNA and CDR2 YSLEER. CDR3 DNA: TGCGCCAGCAGCCACAGGTCGGGACTAGCGGGAGGAACGCAGTATTTT. Translation: CASSHRSGLAGGTQYF.

The rearrangement links TRBV5-6 to TRBJ2-1; no reliable D call. CDR1 is SGHDT and CDR2 is YYEEEE in the germline V gene. CDR3 size: 14 residues. Trimming shortened V by 3 bases and J by 6 bases, and 13 bases separated the two germline ends. In DNA, the CDR3 is TGTGCCAGCAGCTCCCAGATAGTCTTCAATGAGCAGTTCTTC. It yields the protein CASSSQIVFNEQFF. The whole variable domain, remainder taken from reference TRBV5-6 and TRBJ2-1, is DAGVTQSPTHLIKTRGQQVTLRCSPKSGHDTVSWYQQALGQGPQFIFQYYEEEERQRGNFPDRFSGHQFPNYSSELNVNALLLGDSALYLCASSSQIVFNEQFFGPGTRLTVL.

The chain has TRBV28 and TRBJ2-7; 8 bases are a match to TRBD2. V shed 7 bases and J 3 bases; nucleotides not matched to a gene: 2. Germline assignment: CDR1 MDHEN and CDR2 SYDVKM. This CDR3 has 12 amino acids. Here the CDR3 reads CASKSGGYEQYF. The CDR3 bases are TGTGCCAGCAAGAGCGGGGGCTACGAGCAGTACTTC.

The J gene is TRBJ1-1, the V gene TRBV2; D remains ambiguous. The V end was cut by 9 bases, the J end by 4 bases, with 15 bases between. CDR1 and CDR2 from the germline V gene are SNHLY and FYNNEI. The CDR3 is made up of 13 amino acids. The CDR3 sequence is CASGMGFRTEAFF. The CDR3 nucleotides read TGTGCCAGTGGTATGGGGTTCCGCACTGAAGCTTTCTTT.